The T cell receptor (beta chain) under discussion was sequenced for a study of OX40 agonist ivuxolimab in advanced cancers. Study background: Averaging roughly 60 years in age, with a range of about 23 to 90, the cohort was about 83% male. Two patients with cutaneous melanoma and one with hepatocellular carcinoma, three in total, showed partial responses.

General study results and limits: Clonal expansion was seen in CD4+ and CD8+ blood T cells by week 6 at 0.1 to 3.0 mg/kg. Antigen specificity remained undetermined for the expanded peripheral T cells.

TCRdb's table, derived via immunoSEQ multiplex PCR, lists solely in-frame clones and lacks some. The table records tens of thousands of clones, around 84% of them present only once. This clone came up once. What it binds is unknown. This specimen was CD4+ or CD8+ T cells sorted from blood, taken in a trial of the OX40 agonist ivuxolimab. The source of this sequence is an adult with an advanced solid tumor such as melanoma, head and neck, liver or kidney cancer.

CDR3 nucleotide sequence: TGTGCCAGCAGCCGACCACAGGGAGAAGCTGAGCCCCAGCATTTT. The encoded protein is CASSRPQGEAEPQHF. V and J are TRBV28 and TRBJ1-5; the D gene is possibly TRBD1 (6 bases). Germline-derived CDR1 and CDR2 are MDHEN and SYDVKM. This CDR3 region has 15 residues. V lost 6 bases, J lost 8 bases, and 20 bases lay in between. The whole variable domain, filled in from reference TRBV28 and TRBJ1-5, reads DVKVTQSSRYLVKRTGEKVFLECVQDMDHENMFWYRQDPGLGLRLIYFSYDVKMKEKGDIPEGYSVSREKKERFSLILESASTNQTSMYLCASSRPQGEAEPQHFGDGTRLSIL.